The T cell receptor (beta chain) described here comes from a study of blood T cell repertoires in COVID-19. Study at large: The study drew acute and convalescent COVID-19 samples from the United States, Italy and Spain. Nucleic acid was either cDNA or gDNA, and it came from T cells, B-cell-depleted T cells, or PBMCs.

The V segment lost 5 bases and the J segment 0 bases; nucleotides outside the gene matches: 4. In germline, CDR1 is LNHDA, CDR2 SQIVND (reference sequence). CDR3 size: 15 residues. Per the original methods: Nucleated cell number was recorded as an estimate derived from reference gene primer amplification. Sequenced by immunoSEQ multiplex PCR; TCRdb stores in-frame clones only, minus some. V and J calls and clone size are given by that table; D and trimming were obtained from the DNA. The data contain around 160,000 clones, nearly 80% of them seen just once; the ten biggest clones take up approximately 13%.

V and J are TRBV19 and TRBJ2-3, with 8 bases lining up with TRBD2. This receptor was identified in an elderly woman with acute or convalescent COVID-19. Specimen: peripheral blood. In DNA, the CDR3 is TGTGCCAGTAGTTCGTCTAGCGGGAGCACAGATACGCAGTATTTT. Its protein is CASSSSSGSTDTQYF.